The 27 T cell receptor beta chains presented below share a single source sample, sequenced in a study of shared clonotypes between healthy human individuals. Assay used: immunoSEQ multiplex PCR; TCRdb lists only in-frame clones, some missing. The table lists more than 2,000,000 clones, more than 85% of them singletons. The source material was naive CD4+ T cells from PBMCs. Subset in this sample: CD45RA+ positively selected. The receptor source for this set is a young man in good health. Some clones in this sample may be carry-over from other donors' samples.

V is TRBV29-1 and J is TRBJ2-7; TRBD1 might be the D (6 bases). Trimming pared 3 bases from V and 5 bases from J, leaving 8 bases between. Germline V lookup: CDR1 SQVTM, CDR2 ANQGSEA. The CDR3 runs 11 residues. The chain's CDR3 is CSVDWGHEQYF. Here the CDR3 DNA reads TGCAGCGTTGACTGGGGGCACGAGCAGTACTTC.

This clone came up once. This rearrangement joins TRBV4-3 to TRBJ2-1; unclear D gene. Trimming pared 3 bases from V and 1 base from J, leaving 13 bases between. Germline V gene sequence: CDR1 LGHNA, CDR2 YSLEER. This CDR3 region has 16 residues. CDR3 residues: CASSQTSFGSYNEQFF. The DNA of the CDR3 is TGCGCCAGCAGCCAGACCTCCTTCGGGTCCTACAATGAGCAGTTCTTC.

Worth noting for this clone: This sample includes further DNA sequences coding for the same CDR3. J is TRBJ2-3 and V is TRBV5-1; TRBD2 matches at 13 bases. The V gene's germline CDR1 is SGHRS and CDR2 YFSETQ. The J segment lost 4 bases and the V segment lost 4 bases, leaving 3 bases of the junction unmatched. This CDR3 has 15 residues. The CDR3 protein is CASSPGLAGPDTQYF. CDR3 nucleotide sequence: TGCGCCAGCAGCCCGGGACTAGCGGGACCAGATACGCAGTATTTT. Supplemented by reference TRBV5-1 and TRBJ2-3, the full variable domain reads KAGVTQTPRYLIKTRGQQVTLSCSPISGHRSVSWYQQTPGQGLQFLFEYFSETQRNKGNFPGRFSGRQFSNSRSEMNVSTLELGDSALYLCASSPGLAGPDTQYFGPGTRLTVL.

The gene calls are TRBV7-8 and TRBJ2-1; the match to TRBD2 covers 14 bases. The length of the CDR3 is 16 residues. With V trimmed by 8 bases and J by 9 bases, 12 bases remained unmatched. The V gene's germline CDR1 is SGHVS and CDR2 FQNEAQ. The CDR3 region has the DNA TGTGCCAGCGGGGACAGACTAGCGGGAGGGCCTAGTGAGCAGTTCTTC. It encodes CASGDRLAGGPSEQFF. Filled out from reference TRBV7-8 and TRBJ2-1, the complete variable domain reads GAGVSQSPRYKVAKRGQDVALRCDPISGHVSLFWYQQALGQGPEFLTYFQNEAQLDKSGLPSDRFFAERPEGSVSTLKIQRTQQEDSAVYLCASGDRLAGGPSEQFFGPGTRLTVL.

Concerning this clone: The sample has other DNA sequences that encode this CDR3 too. The chain recombines TRBV5-1 with TRBJ1-5; D gene unclear. CDR3 size: 14 residues. Germline V gene data show CDR1 as SGHRS and CDR2 as YFSETQ. Deletions cut 0 bases from V and 1 base from J, with 5 bases between. For the CDR3, the DNA is TGCGCCAGCAGCTTGGAGGGAAGCAATCAGCCCCAGCATTTT. It yields the protein CASSLEGSNQPQHF.

On this clone: Distinct nucleotide sequences in the sample also encode this CDR3. The J gene is TRBJ1-4, the V gene TRBV7-2; the D is unclear. Trimming removed 1 base at V and 8 bases at J, with 5 bases between. Germline assignment: CDR1 SGHTA and CDR2 FQGNSA. CDR3 size: 12 residues. CDR3 sequence: CASSLGGEKLFF. DNA of the CDR3: TGTGCCAGCAGCTTAGGAGGCGAAAAACTGTTTTTT.

Concerning this clone itself: This sample includes further DNA sequences coding for the same CDR3. The V gene is TRBV7-8, the J gene TRBJ1-1; TRBD1 aligns across 8 bases. The CDR3 has 14 residues. The V segment lost 5 bases and the J segment 1 base; nucleotides outside the gene matches: 3. Looked up from germline, CDR1 is SGHVS and CDR2 is FQNEAQ. CDR3 in DNA: TGTGCCAGCAGCCGAGACAGGGGGAACACTGAAGCTTTCTTT. It yields the protein CASSRDRGNTEAFF.

This clone was counted once. V gene TRBV27 combines with J gene TRBJ2-7, with D possibly being TRBD1 or TRBD2 (5 bases each). The CDR3 is 16 residues long. The germline CDR1 and CDR2 sequences are MNHEY and SMNVEV (reference sequence). V gave up 5 bases and J gave up 2 bases, with 19 bases separating them. CDR3 region: CASSRRSRDGTYEQYF. DNA of the CDR3: TGTGCCAGCAGTCGAAGGAGTCGGGACGGGACCTACGAGCAGTACTTC.

The CDR3 coding sequence is TGTGCCAGCAGCCAAGATTTGGGAACATCTAATGAAAAACTGTTTTTT. Translating gives CASSQDLGTSNEKLFF. J is TRBJ1-4 and V is TRBV4-2; D not resolved. The CDR3 totals 16 residues. Germline assignment: CDR1 LGHNA and CDR2 YNFKEQ. V lost 0 bases and J lost 3, with 11 bases in between.

A word on this clone: The same CDR3 is also encoded by other DNA sequences in this sample. This chain joins TRBV7-2 and TRBJ2-1; no definite D call. This CDR3 contains 14 residues. Germline V gene lookup returns CDR1 SGHTA and CDR2 FQGNSA. The germline V and J ends were trimmed by 5 bases and 0 bases, with 8 bases remaining between them. The CDR3 sequence: CASSPVSSYNEQFF. CDR3 bases: TGTGCCAGCAGCCCCGTAAGCTCCTACAATGAGCAGTTCTTC. The variable domain in full, completed from reference TRBV7-2 and TRBJ2-1, reads GAGVSQSPSNKVTEKGKDVELRCDPISGHTALYWYRQSLGQGLEFLIYFQGNSAPDKSGLPSDRFSAERTGGSVSTLTIQRTQQEDSAVYLCASSPVSSYNEQFFGPGTRLTVL.

The CDR3 bases are TGTGCCAGCAGGGTGGGTGGGAACAATGAAAAACTGTTTTTT. The encoded protein is CASRVGGNNEKLFF. This sequence joins TRBV13 and TRBJ1-4; D call uncertain. CDR3 size: 14 residues. Germline values: CDR1 PRHDT, CDR2 FYEKMQ (reference sequence). Trimming left V 6 bases short and J 5 bases short, with 13 bases between.

In this sample, this clone turned up once. CDR3 sequence: CASSLGAGSQETQYF. The DNA of the CDR3 is TGCGCCAGCAGCTTGGGGGCCGGGAGCCAAGAGACCCAGTACTTC. The chain links TRBV5-1 to TRBJ2-5; perhaps TRBD2 as D (6 bases). Germline CDR1 and CDR2: SGHRS and YFSETQ. With 0 bases removed from V and 1 base from J, the gap between germline ends came to 10 bases. The CDR3 runs 15 residues.

The V call is TRBV30, the J call TRBJ2-3; D call uncertain. Germline V gene data show CDR1 as GTSNPN and CDR2 as SVGIG (reference sequence). The CDR3 totals 15 residues. V was pared by 0 bases and J by 0 bases, with 10 bases between. In DNA, the CDR3 is TGTGCCTGGAGTGTATGGGGAACCAGCACAGATACGCAGTATTTT. Translation gives CAWSVWGTSTDTQYF. Variable domain in full (rest from reference TRBV30 and TRBJ2-3): SQTIHQWPATLVQPVGSPLSLECTVEGTSNPNLYWYRQAAGRGLQLLFYSVGIGQISSEVPQNLSASRPQDRQFILSSKKLLLSDSGFYLCAWSVWGTSTDTQYFGPGTRLTVL.

As to this clone: This specimen includes other DNA sequences encoding the same CDR3. This chain joins TRBV28 and TRBJ1-1, with D hard to call. Per germline, CDR1 MDHEN and CDR2 SYDVKM. The V and J ends lost 6 bases and 1 base respectively, with 15 bases between them. The length of the CDR3 is 15 residues. DNA for the CDR3: TGTGCCAGCAGCATTCTCCTTAGAGCGAACACTGAAGCTTTCTTT. Translating it yields CASSILLRANTEAFF.

The chain couples TRBV2 to TRBJ2-5; D perhaps matches TRBD2 (7 bases). There are 14 residues in the CDR3. V was trimmed by 8 bases and J by 5 bases, leaving 18 bases between them. Germline assignment: CDR1 SNHLY and CDR2 FYNNEI. CDR3 sequence: CASGSYREGETQYF. The CDR3 region has the DNA TGTGCCAGCGGCTCGTACAGGGAGGGCGAGACCCAGTACTTC.

This chain connects TRBV5-1 to TRBJ1-2; maybe TRBD1 (5 bases). V shed 5 bases and J shed 3 bases, with 14 bases lying between them. CDR1 is SGHRS and CDR2 is YFSETQ in the germline V gene. This CDR3 contains 14 residues. As DNA, the CDR3 is TGCGCCAGCAGGGACTCCGGGACGCACTATGGCTACACCTTC. Translated: CASRDSGTHYGYTF.

The chain is built from TRBV2 and TRBJ1-4, with D tentatively TRBD1 (6 bases). The germline V gene encodes CDR1 SNHLY and CDR2 FYNNEI. CDR3 length: 14 amino acids. With 7 bases removed from V and 0 bases from J, the gap between germline ends came to 9 bases. CDR3 protein: CASKGDATNEKLFF. Here the CDR3 DNA reads TGTGCCAGCAAGGGGGATGCAACTAATGAAAAACTGTTTTTT.

The chain links TRBV4-2 to TRBJ2-1; TRBD2 might be the D (5 bases). The CDR3 runs to 14 residues. Germline V gene sequence: CDR1 LGHNA, CDR2 YNFKEQ. Between the trimmed V and J ends, which lost 0 bases and 14 bases, there was a span of 17 bases. In DNA form, the CDR3 reads TGTGCCAGCAGCCAAGATTTAGTGGGCCGGGATGAGTTCTTC. It encodes CASSQDLVGRDEFF.

V is TRBV6-1 and J is TRBJ2-7; maybe TRBD2 (5 bases). The CDR3 spans 13 residues. Trimming pared 5 bases from V and 6 bases from J, leaving 14 bases between. The germline CDR1 and CDR2 sequences are MNHNS and SASEGT. The CDR3 is CASSHRTFGEQYF. DNA of the CDR3: TGTGCCAGCAGTCACCGGACTTTCGGCGAGCAGTACTTC.

The V and J genes are TRBV5-6 and TRBJ1-3, with D maybe TRBD1 (5 bases). Trimming removed 4 bases from V and 4 bases from J, with 18 bases in between. Germline V gives CDR1 SGHDT, CDR2 YYEEEE. This CDR3 contains 16 residues. For the CDR3, the DNA is TGTGCCAGCAGCATAGGGGCAGGGACGTACGGAAACACCATATATTTT. Amino acid sequence: CASSIGAGTYGNTIYF.

This chain connects TRBV7-6 to TRBJ2-7; unclear D gene. The germline V gene has CDR1 SGHVS and CDR2 FNYEAQ. With 5 bases removed from V and 7 bases from J, the gap between germline ends came to 15 bases. The CDR3 has 13 amino acids. The chain's CDR3 is CASSPYASSEQYF. The CDR3 DNA follows: TGTGCCAGCAGCCCATACGCGAGTTCGGAGCAGTACTTC.

The chain couples TRBV5-1 to TRBJ1-1; TRBD1 aligns across 9 bases. The V gene's germline CDR1 is SGHRS and CDR2 YFSETQ. Trimming took 6 bases from V and 4 from J; bases not matched to a gene: 7. This CDR3 spans 14 amino acids. CDR3 loop: CASTGQGKGTEAFF. CDR3 DNA sequence: TGCGCCAGCACCGGACAGGGGAAGGGCACTGAAGCTTTCTTT.

The J gene is TRBJ2-7, the V gene TRBV27, with D unclear. Deletions cut 6 bases from V and 2 bases from J, with 11 bases between. This CDR3 spans 13 amino acids. Germline values: CDR1 MNHEY, CDR2 SMNVEV (reference sequence). The CDR3, as DNA: TGTGCCAGCAGCCCCTTAGCCCCCTACGAGCAGTACTTC. Amino acids: CASSPLAPYEQYF.

The chain joins TRBV5-1 to TRBJ2-7; 8 bases match TRBD2. Looked up from germline, CDR1 is SGHRS and CDR2 is YFSETQ. Germline trimming cut 2 bases from V and 3 bases from J; bases unmatched to any gene: 7. The CDR3 is made up of 15 amino acids. The CDR3: CASSLTSLADYEQYF. The CDR3 DNA reads TGCGCCAGCAGCTTAACGTCACTAGCGGACTACGAGCAGTACTTC. The variable domain in full, completed from reference TRBV5-1 and TRBJ2-7, reads KAGVTQTPRYLIKTRGQQVTLSCSPISGHRSVSWYQQTPGQGLQFLFEYFSETQRNKGNFPGRFSGRQFSNSRSEMNVSTLELGDSALYLCASSLTSLADYEQYFGPGTRLTVT.

The chain is built from TRBV18 and TRBJ2-7, with D possibly being TRBD2 (6 bases). This CDR3 has 14 amino acids. Germline-derived CDR1 and CDR2 are KGHSH and LQKENI. V was cut by 5 bases and J by 4 bases, with 15 bases left in between. CDR3 residues: CASSTGLHQYEQYF. The CDR3 nucleotides are TGTGCCAGCTCAACGGGACTCCATCAATACGAGCAGTACTTC.

This clone was seen just once. Other DNA sequences within the sample encode an identical CDR3. The chain has TRBV7-3 and TRBJ2-3, with TRBD1 as a possible D gene (5 bases). Germline V CDR1 and CDR2: SGHTA, FQGTGA. The CDR3 is made up of 15 amino acids. Trimming left V 2 bases short and J 0 bases short, with 9 bases between. The CDR3 sequence is CASSLDRASTDTQYF. CDR3 coding DNA: TGTGCCAGCAGCTTAGACAGAGCCAGCACAGATACGCAGTATTTT.

For this clone: This CDR3 is also generated by other DNA sequences in the sample. This CDR3 is CASSSGGTDTQYF. For the CDR3, the DNA is TGTGCCAGCTCAAGCGGGGGCACAGATACGCAGTATTTT. The V gene is TRBV18, the J gene TRBJ2-3; 7 bases fit TRBD2. This CDR3 has 13 amino acids. J was trimmed by 1 base and V by 5 bases; bases with no gene match: 0. Germline V gene lookup returns CDR1 KGHSH and CDR2 LQKENI. Combining the CDR3 with reference TRBV18 and TRBJ2-3 gives the whole variable domain NAGVMQNPRHLVRRRGQEARLRCSPMKGHSHVYWYRQLPEEGLKFMVYLQKENIIDESGMPKERFSAEFPKEGPSILRIQQVVRGDSAAYFCASSSGGTDTQYFGPGTRLTVL.